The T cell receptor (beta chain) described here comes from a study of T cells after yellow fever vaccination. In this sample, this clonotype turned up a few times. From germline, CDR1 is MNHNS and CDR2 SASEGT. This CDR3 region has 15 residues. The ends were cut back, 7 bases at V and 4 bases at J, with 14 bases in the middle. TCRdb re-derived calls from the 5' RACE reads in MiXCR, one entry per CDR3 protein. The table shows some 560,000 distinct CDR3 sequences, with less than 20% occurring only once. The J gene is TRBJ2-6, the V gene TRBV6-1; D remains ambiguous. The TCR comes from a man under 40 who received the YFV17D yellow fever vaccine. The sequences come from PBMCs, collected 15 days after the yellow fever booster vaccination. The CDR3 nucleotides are TGTGCCAGCATACCTGGCGGTCCCGGGGCCAACGTCCTGACTTTC. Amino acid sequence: CASIPGGPGANVLTF.